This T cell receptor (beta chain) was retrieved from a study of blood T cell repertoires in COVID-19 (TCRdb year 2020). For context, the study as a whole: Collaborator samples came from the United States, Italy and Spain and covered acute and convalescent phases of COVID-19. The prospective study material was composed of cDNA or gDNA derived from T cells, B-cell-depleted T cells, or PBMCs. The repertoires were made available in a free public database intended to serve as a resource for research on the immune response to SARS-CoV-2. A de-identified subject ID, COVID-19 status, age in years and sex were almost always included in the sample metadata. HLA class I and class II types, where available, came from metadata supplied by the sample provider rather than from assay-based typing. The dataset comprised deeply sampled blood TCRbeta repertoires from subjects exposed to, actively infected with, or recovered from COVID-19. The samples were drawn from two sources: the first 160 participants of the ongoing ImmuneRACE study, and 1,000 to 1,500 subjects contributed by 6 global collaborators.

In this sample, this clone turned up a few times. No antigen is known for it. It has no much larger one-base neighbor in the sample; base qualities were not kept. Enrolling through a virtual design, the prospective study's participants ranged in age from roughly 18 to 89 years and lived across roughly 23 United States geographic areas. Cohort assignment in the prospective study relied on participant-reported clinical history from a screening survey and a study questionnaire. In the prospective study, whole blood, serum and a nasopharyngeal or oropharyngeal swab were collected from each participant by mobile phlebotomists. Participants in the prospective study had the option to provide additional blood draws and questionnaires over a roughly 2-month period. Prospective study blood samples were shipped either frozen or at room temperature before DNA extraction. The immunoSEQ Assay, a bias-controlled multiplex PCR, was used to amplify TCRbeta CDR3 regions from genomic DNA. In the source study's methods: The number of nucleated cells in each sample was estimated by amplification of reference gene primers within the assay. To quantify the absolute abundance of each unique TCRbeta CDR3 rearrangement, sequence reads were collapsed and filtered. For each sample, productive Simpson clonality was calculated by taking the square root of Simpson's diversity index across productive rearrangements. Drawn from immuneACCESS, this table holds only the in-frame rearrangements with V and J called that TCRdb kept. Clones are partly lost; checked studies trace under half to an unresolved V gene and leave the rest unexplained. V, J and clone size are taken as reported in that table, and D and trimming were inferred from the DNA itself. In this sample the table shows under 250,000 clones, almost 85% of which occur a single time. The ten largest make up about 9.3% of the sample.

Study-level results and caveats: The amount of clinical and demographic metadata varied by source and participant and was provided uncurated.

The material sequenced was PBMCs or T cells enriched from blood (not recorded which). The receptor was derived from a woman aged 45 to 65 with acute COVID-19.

The CDR3 reads CASSRWTASTDTQYF. At the DNA level, the sequence is TGCGCCAGCAGCCGATGGACAGCTAGCACAGATACGCAGTATTTT. The chain was built from TRBV5-1 and TRBJ2-3; 6 matching bases give a weak D call of TRBD1. Trimming costs V 4 bases and J 0 bases, and their ends lie 12 bases apart. The CDR3 spans 15 residues, from the cysteine through the phenylalanine. The retained sequence is limited to the CDR3, 45 bases, with the frame set at the first base. Per the germline V gene, SGHRS is the CDR1 and YFSETQ is the CDR2.